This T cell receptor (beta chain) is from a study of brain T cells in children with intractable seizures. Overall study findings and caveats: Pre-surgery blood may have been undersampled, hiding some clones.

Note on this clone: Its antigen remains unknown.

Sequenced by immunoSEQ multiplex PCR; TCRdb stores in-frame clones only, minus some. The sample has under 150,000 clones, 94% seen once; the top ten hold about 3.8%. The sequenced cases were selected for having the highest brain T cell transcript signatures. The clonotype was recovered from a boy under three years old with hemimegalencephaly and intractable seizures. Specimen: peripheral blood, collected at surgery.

CDR3 in amino acids: CASSIYLPTGADPEAFF. Written as DNA, the CDR3 is TGTGCCAGTAGTATTTATCTTCCCACAGGGGCCGATCCTGAAGCTTTCTTT. This rearrangement joins TRBV19 to TRBJ1-1; TRBD1 matches 7 bases. Germline values: CDR1 LNHDA, CDR2 SQIVND (reference sequence). Trimming at V came to 3 bases and at J to 6 bases, leaving 16 bases not matched to a gene. The CDR3 is 17 residues long. The variable domain in full, with the rest retrieved from reference TRBV19 and TRBJ1-1, is DGGITQSPKYLFRKEGQNVTLSCEQNLNHDAMYWYRQDPGQGLRLIYYSQIVNDFQKGDIAEGYSVSREKKESFPLTVTSAQKNPTAFYLCASSIYLPTGADPEAFFGQGTRLTVV.